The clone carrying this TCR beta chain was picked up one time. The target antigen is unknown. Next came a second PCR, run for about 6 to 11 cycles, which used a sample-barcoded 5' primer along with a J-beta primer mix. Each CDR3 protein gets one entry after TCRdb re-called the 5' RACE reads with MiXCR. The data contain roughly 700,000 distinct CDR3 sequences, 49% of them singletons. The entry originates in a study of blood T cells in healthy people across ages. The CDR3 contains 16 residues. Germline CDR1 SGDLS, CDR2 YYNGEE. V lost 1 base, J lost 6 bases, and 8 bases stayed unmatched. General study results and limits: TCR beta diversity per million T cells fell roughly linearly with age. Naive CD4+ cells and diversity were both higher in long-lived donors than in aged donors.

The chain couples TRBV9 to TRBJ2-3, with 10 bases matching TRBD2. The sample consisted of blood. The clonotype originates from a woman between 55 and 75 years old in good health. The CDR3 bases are TGTGCCAGCAGCGTATTGTCTAGCGGGAGTCATGATACGCAGTATTTT. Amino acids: CASSVLSSGSHDTQYF.